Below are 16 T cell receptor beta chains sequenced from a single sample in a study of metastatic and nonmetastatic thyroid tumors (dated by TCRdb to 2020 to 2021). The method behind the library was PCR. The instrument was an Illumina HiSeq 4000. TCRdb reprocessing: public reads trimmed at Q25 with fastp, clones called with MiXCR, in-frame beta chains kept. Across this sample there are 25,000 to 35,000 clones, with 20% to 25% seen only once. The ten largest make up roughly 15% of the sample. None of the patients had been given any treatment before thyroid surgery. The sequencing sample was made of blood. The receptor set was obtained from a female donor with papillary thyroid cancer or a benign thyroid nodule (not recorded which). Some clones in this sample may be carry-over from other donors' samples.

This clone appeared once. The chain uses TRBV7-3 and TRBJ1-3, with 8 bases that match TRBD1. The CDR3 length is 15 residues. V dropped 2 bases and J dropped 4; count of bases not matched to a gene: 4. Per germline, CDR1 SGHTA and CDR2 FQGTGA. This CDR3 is CASSLSGGYGNTIYF. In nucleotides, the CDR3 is TGTGCCAGCAGCTTATCAGGGGGCTACGGAAACACCATATATTTT.

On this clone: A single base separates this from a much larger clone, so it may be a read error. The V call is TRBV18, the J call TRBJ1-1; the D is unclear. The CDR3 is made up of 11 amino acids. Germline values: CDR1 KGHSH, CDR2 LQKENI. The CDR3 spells CANSPAAEAFF. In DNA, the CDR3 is TGTGCCAACTCACCGGCTGCTGAAGCTTTCTTT.

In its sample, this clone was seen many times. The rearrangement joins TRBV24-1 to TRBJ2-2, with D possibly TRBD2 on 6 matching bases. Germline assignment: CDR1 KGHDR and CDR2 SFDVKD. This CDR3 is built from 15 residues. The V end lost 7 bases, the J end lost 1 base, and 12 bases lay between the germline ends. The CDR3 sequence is CATRAGTWNTGELFF. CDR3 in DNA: TGTGCCACCAGGGCCGGGACTTGGAACACCGGGGAGCTGTTTTTT.

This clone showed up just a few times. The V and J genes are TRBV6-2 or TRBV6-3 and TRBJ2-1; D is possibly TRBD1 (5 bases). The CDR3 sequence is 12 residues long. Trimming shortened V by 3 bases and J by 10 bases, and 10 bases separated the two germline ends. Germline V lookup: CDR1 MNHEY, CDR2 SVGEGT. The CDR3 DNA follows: TGTGCCAGCAGTTATGGGGCCACCGAGCAGTTCTTC. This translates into CASSYGATEQFF.

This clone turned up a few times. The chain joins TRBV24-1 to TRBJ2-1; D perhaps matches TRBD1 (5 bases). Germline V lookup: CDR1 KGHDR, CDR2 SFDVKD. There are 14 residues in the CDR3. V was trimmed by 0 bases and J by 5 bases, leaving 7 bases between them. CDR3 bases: TGTGCCACCAGTGATTTGCAGGGTAACAATGAGCAGTTCTTC. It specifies CATSDLQGNNEQFF.

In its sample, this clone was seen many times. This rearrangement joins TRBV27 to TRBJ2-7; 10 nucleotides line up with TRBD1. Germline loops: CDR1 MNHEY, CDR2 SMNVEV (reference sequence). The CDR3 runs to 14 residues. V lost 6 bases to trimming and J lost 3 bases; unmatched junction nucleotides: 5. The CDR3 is CASRAGTGDYEQYF. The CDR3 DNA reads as TGTGCCAGCAGAGCCGGGACAGGGGACTACGAGCAGTACTTC.

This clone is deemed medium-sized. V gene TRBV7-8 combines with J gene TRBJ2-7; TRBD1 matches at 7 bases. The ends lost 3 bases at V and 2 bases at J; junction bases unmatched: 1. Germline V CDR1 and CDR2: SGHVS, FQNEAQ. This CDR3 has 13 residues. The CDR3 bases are TGTGCCAGCAGCTTCGGACAGGCCTACGAGCAGTACTTC. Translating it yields CASSFGQAYEQYF.

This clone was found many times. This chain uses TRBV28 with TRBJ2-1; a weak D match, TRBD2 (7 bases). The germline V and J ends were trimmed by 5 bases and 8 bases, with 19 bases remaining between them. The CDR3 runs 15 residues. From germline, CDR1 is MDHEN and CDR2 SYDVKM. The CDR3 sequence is CASSPSGGAVHEQFF. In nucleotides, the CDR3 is TGTGCCAGCAGTCCCTCGGGGGGCGCGGTTCATGAGCAGTTCTTC.

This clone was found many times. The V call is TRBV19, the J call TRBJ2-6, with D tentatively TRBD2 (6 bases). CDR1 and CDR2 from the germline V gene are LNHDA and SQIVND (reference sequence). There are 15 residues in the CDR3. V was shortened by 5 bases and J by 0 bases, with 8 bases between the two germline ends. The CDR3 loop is CASSRRDSGANVLTF. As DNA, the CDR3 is TGTGCCAGTAGTCGGAGGGACTCTGGGGCCAACGTCCTGACTTTC.

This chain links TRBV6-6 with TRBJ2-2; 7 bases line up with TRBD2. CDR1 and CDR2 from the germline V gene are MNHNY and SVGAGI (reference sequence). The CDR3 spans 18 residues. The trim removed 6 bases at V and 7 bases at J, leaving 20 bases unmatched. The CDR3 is CASSPITSVRALHGELFF. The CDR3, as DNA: TGTGCCAGCAGCCCGATCACTAGCGTGAGGGCCCTACACGGGGAGCTGTTTTTT.

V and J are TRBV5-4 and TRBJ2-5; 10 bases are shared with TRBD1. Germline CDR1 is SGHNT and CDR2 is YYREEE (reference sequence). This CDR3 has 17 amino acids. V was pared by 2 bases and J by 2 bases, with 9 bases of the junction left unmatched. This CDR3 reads CASSLGTGVRAQETQYF. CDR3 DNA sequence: TGTGCCAGCAGCTTAGGGACAGGGGTTCGGGCGCAAGAGACCCAGTACTTC.

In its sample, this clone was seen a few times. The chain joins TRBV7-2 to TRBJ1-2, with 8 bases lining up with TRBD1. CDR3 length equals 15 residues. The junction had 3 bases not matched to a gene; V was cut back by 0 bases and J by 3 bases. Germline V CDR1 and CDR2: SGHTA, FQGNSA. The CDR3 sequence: CASSLAAGGDYGYTF. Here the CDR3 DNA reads TGTGCCAGCAGCTTAGCGGCAGGGGGCGACTATGGCTACACCTTC.

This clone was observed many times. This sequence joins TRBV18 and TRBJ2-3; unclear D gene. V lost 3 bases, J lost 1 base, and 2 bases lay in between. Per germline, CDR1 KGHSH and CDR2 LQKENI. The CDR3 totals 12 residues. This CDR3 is CASSPGTDTQYF. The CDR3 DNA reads TGTGCCAGCTCACCTGGCACAGATACGCAGTATTTT. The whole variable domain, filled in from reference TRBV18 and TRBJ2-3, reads NAGVMQNPRHLVRRRGQEARLRCSPMKGHSHVYWYRQLPEEGLKFMVYLQKENIIDESGMPKERFSAEFPKEGPSILRIQQVVRGDSAAYFCASSPGTDTQYFGPGTRLTVL.

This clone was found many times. CDR3 bases: TGTGCCAGCAGTGGGGGGCCGAAAGAGACCCAGTACTTC. Amino acid sequence: CASSGGPKETQYF. The chain couples TRBV6-2 or TRBV6-3 to TRBJ2-5; D assignment may be TRBD1 or TRBD2 (6 bases each). V dropped 5 bases and J dropped 3 bases, with 10 bases sitting between them. This CDR3 contains 13 residues. The germline V gene encodes CDR1 MNHEY and CDR2 SVGEGT.

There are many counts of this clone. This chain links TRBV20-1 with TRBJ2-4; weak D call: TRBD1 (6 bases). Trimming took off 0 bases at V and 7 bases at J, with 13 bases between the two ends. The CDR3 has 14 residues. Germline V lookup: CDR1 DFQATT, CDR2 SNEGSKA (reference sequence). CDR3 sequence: CSARDQGPGNIQYF. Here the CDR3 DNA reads TGCAGTGCTAGAGATCAGGGGCCAGGGAACATTCAGTACTTC.

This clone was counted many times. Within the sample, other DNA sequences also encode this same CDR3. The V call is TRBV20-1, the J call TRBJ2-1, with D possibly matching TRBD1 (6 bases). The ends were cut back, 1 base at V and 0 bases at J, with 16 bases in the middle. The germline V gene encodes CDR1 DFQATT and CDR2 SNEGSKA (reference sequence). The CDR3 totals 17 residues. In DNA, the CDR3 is TGCAGTGCTAGAGGGTTGCGGACAGACGTCTCCTACAATGAGCAGTTCTTC. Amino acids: CSARGLRTDVSYNEQFF.